Described below is a single T cell receptor (beta chain) sequence and its context. Its specificity is unknown. These data belong to a study of cytomegalovirus exposure and HLA in healthy donors. Points from the study as a whole: Among donors in an Asian-associated ancestry cluster, a later analysis reportedly found fewer N-insertions than the roughly 680-donor mean. CMV serostatus was the only immune exposure information that was available. TCR beta sequences numbering 16,951 were associated with HLA alleles at 0.05 false discovery rate in a later analysis. Later work found that TCR association rates differed between HLA loci; DRB1 had the most and HLA-C the fewest.

V was shortened by 0 bases and J by 6 bases, with 21 bases between the two germline ends. Germline-derived CDR1 and CDR2 are SGDLS and YYNGEE. The CDR3 extends over 17 amino acids. Vbeta (60) and Jbeta (13) primers were used in the PCR. Method: immunoSEQ multiplex PCR; TCRdb's copy keeps in-frame clones and lacks some. This table has 240,000 or so clones, 82% appearing once. This TCR was sampled from a woman aged 40 to 55 in good health and CMV-seropositive. The source material was PBMCs. J is TRBJ1-2 and V is TRBV9; D is ambiguous. The CDR3 region is CASSVVASIFGSDGYTF. In DNA form, the CDR3 reads TGTGCCAGCAGCGTAGTAGCCAGCATCTTTGGATCAGATGGCTACACCTTC.